Here is one T cell receptor beta chain with its context. The sample belongs to a study of T cells after yellow fever vaccination. CDR1 is LGHNA and CDR2 is YSLEER in the germline V gene. The V end lost 4 bases, the J end lost 6 bases, and 21 bases lay between the germline ends. The length of the CDR3 is 16 residues. TCRdb reprocessed the 5' RACE reads via MiXCR and lists one record per CDR3 protein. The sample records approximately 340,000 distinct CDR3 sequences, roughly 9.4% being singletons. The clonotype comes from a young man who received the YFV17D yellow fever vaccine. The sequenced sample was PBMCs, obtained on the day of the first yellow fever vaccination. The chain is built from TRBV4-3 and TRBJ1-2; maybe TRBD1 (6 bases). This chain's CDR3 is CASSPEQGSRVDGYTF. For the CDR3, the DNA is TGCGCCAGCAGCCCGGAACAGGGATCTAGAGTGGATGGCTACACCTTC.